This passage covers 15 T cell receptor beta chains from one sample sequenced in a study of OX40 agonist ivuxolimab in advanced cancers. Here immunoSEQ multiplex PCR was the method, and the copy in TCRdb shows in-frame clones only, minus some. The data contain 100,000 or so clones, under 95% of them singletons. This material consisted of CD4+ or CD8+ T cells sorted from blood, taken in a trial of the OX40 agonist ivuxolimab. Receptors were obtained from an adult with an advanced solid tumor such as melanoma, head and neck, liver or kidney cancer.

This clone showed up just once. The chain has TRBV10-1 and TRBJ2-7, with D unclear. V lost 3 bases, J lost 2 bases, and 8 bases lay in between. CDR1 is WNHNN, CDR2 SYGVQD, per germline (reference sequence). The CDR3 covers 13 residues. The CDR3 DNA reads as TGCGCCAGCAGTGACCGGACGGCCTACGAGCAGTACTTC. It codes for CASSDRTAYEQYF.

This clone appeared a few times. The V call is TRBV15, the J call TRBJ2-5; the match to TRBD2 covers 7 bases. Germline CDR1 is LNHNV and CDR2 is YYDKDF (reference sequence). The CDR3 has 15 residues. V shed 5 bases, J shed 3 bases, and the junction held 9 bases outside the gene matches. The CDR3 reads CATSLDRAGEETQYF. The CDR3 region has the DNA TGTGCCACCAGCTTGGATCGGGCGGGGGAAGAGACCCAGTACTTC.

V is TRBV19 and J is TRBJ1-5; weak D call: TRBD1 (6 bases). The CDR3 spans 15 residues. V was shortened by 3 bases and J by 6 bases, with 15 bases between the two germline ends. The germline V gene encodes CDR1 LNHDA and CDR2 SQIVND (reference sequence). For the CDR3, the DNA is TGTGCCAGTAGTATCTCGGGGGCCACCAGTCAGCCCCAGCATTTT. It specifies CASSISGATSQPQHF. The full variable domain, its missing parts supplied by reference TRBV19 and TRBJ1-5, is DGGITQSPKYLFRKEGQNVTLSCEQNLNHDAMYWYRQDPGQGLRLIYYSQIVNDFQKGDIAEGYSVSREKKESFPLTVTSAQKNPTAFYLCASSISGATSQPQHFGDGTRLSIL.

V gene TRBV25-1 combines with J gene TRBJ2-4; maybe TRBD2 (6 bases). The CDR3 covers 13 residues. Trimming removed 4 bases at V and 11 bases at J, with 15 bases between. Germline lookup yields CDR1 MGHDK and CDR2 SYGVNS. The CDR3 loop reads CASSAPGLGFQYF. The CDR3 DNA reads as TGTGCCAGCAGTGCCCCGGGACTTGGGTTTCAGTACTTC.

The chain joins TRBV27 to TRBJ2-3; perhaps TRBD2 as D (6 bases). Trimming took off 9 bases at V and 0 bases at J, with 13 bases between the two ends. This CDR3 has 14 amino acids. Germline lookup yields CDR1 MNHEY and CDR2 SMNVEV (reference sequence). The CDR3 DNA sequence: TGTGCCAGTCCGGGACTTCCAAGCACAGATACGCAGTATTTT. Amino acids: CASPGLPSTDTQYF.

This chain connects TRBV28 to TRBJ1-5; a weak D match, TRBD1 (6 bases). Deletions cut 7 bases from V and 1 base from J, with 11 bases between. The germline CDR1 and CDR2 sequences are MDHEN and SYDVKM. CDR3 length equals 14 residues. The CDR3 protein is CASNWGASNQPQHF. The CDR3 bases are TGTGCCAGCAATTGGGGGGCCAGCAATCAGCCCCAGCATTTT.

The chain has TRBV10-3 and TRBJ2-1; TRBD2 aligns across 9 bases. From germline, CDR1 is ENHRY and CDR2 SYGVKD. J was trimmed by 0 bases and V by 6 bases; bases with no gene match: 6. There are 16 residues in the CDR3. This CDR3 reads CAISPSGGSSYNEQFF. The CDR3 nucleotides read TGTGCCATCAGCCCCAGCGGGGGGAGCTCCTACAATGAGCAGTTCTTC.

The chain combines TRBV7-9 with TRBJ2-1, with 7 nucleotides matching TRBD2. Trimming cost V 4 bases and J 2 bases; bases outside gene matches: 2. Germline V lookup: CDR1 SEHNR, CDR2 FQNEAQ (reference sequence). This CDR3 comprises 14 residues. Written as DNA, the CDR3 is TGTGCCAGCAGCTCTAGCGGTACCTACAATGAGCAGTTCTTC. It specifies CASSSSGTYNEQFF.

This chain uses TRBV5-1 with TRBJ2-7, with D possibly being TRBD2 (7 bases). Germline assignment: CDR1 SGHRS and CDR2 YFSETQ. The CDR3 is made up of 14 amino acids. Deletions cut 6 bases from V and 3 bases from J, with 16 bases between. In DNA form, the CDR3 reads TGCGCCAGCAACGGGGGGCAAGGCGACTACGAGCAGTACTTC. Protein: CASNGGQGDYEQYF.

V and J are TRBV9 and TRBJ2-1; 9 positions agree with TRBD2. V trimming: 0 bases; J trimming: 5 bases; junction bases outside the gene matches: 6. Germline CDR1 SGDLS, CDR2 YYNGEE. This CDR3 has 16 residues. The CDR3 loop reads CASSVGGLAGNNEQFF. DNA of the CDR3: TGTGCCAGCAGCGTAGGAGGGCTAGCGGGAAACAATGAGCAGTTCTTC.

With regard to this clone: Different DNA sequences within this sample yield the same CDR3. This sequence joins TRBV11-2 and TRBJ2-5; the D is unclear. Trimming stripped 1 base from V and 2 bases from J, with 5 bases between. The germline V gene has CDR1 SGHAT and CDR2 FQNNGV. The CDR3 is made up of 13 amino acids. This CDR3 reads CASSLGAQETQYF. For the CDR3, the DNA is TGTGCCAGCAGCTTAGGGGCACAAGAGACCCAGTACTTC.

The chain couples TRBV7-7 to TRBJ2-5; 14 nucleotides line up with TRBD2. Trimming removed 5 bases from V and 4 bases from J; junction bases left unmatched: 6. Germline V gene sequence: CDR1 SSHAT, CDR2 FNYEAQ (reference sequence). This CDR3 has 16 amino acids. In nucleotides, the CDR3 is TGTGCCAGCAGCCAGGGACTAGCGGGAGTTGTAGAGACCCAGTACTTC. Translated, it gives CASSQGLAGVVETQYF.

This chain connects TRBV19 to TRBJ2-2; D might be TRBD1 or TRBD2, each matching 5 bases. CDR3 length: 15 amino acids. The germline V gene encodes CDR1 LNHDA and CDR2 SQIVND (reference sequence). V dropped 5 bases and J dropped 1 base, with 11 bases sitting between them. This chain's CDR3 is CASSQGTLNTGELFF. CDR3 sequence (DNA): TGTGCCAGTAGTCAAGGGACCCTGAACACCGGGGAGCTGTTTTTT.

V gene TRBV2 combines with J gene TRBJ2-5; D gene unclear. The CDR3 is 12 amino acids. The germline V and J ends were trimmed by 0 bases and 5 bases, with 4 bases remaining between them. The V gene's germline CDR1 is SNHLY and CDR2 FYNNEI. DNA of the CDR3: TGTGCCAGCAGTGAAGCGCTTGAGACCCAGTACTTC. Amino acid sequence: CASSEALETQYF.

Concerning this clone itself: Other DNA sequences in the sample encode the same CDR3. The V gene is TRBV9, the J gene TRBJ2-7; D unclear. The V end lost 0 bases, the J end lost 2 bases, and 9 bases lay between the germline ends. This CDR3 contains 14 residues. Germline V gene sequence: CDR1 SGDLS, CDR2 YYNGEE. The CDR3 sequence is CASSVDPDTYEQYF. CDR3 DNA sequence: TGTGCCAGCAGCGTAGATCCGGATACCTACGAGCAGTACTTC. Full variable domain (rest looked up from reference TRBV9 and TRBJ2-7): DSGVTQTPKHLITATGQRVTLRCSPRSGDLSVYWYQQSLDQGLQFLIQYYNGEERAKGNILERFSAQQFPDLHSELNLSSLELGDSALYFCASSVDPDTYEQYFGPGTRLTVT.